This T cell receptor (beta chain) was sequenced for a study of CD8 T cells in Susac syndrome. The CDR3 is made up of 11 amino acids. The V end was cut by 3 bases, the J end by 5 bases, with 7 bases between. The germline V gene has CDR1 DFQATT and CDR2 SNEGSKA (reference sequence). General study results and limits: As acknowledged by the study, its TCR sequencing and HLA analysis included a relatively small number of individuals.

RNA, at about 0.45 to 1 ug, was reverse transcribed with random hexamers. The immunoSEQ assay covered 54 Vbeta and 13 Jbeta segments for CDR3. TCRdb reprocessed the immunoSEQ multiplex PCR reads via MiXCR and lists one record per CDR3 protein. The sample has about 200,000 distinct CDR3 sequences; 90% to 95% are singletons. In regard to this clonotype: Its antigen remains unidentified.

The chain joins TRBV20-1 to TRBJ2-5; D is unresolved. The source of this sequence is a human donor with multiple sclerosis. Sequencing input: CD4+ T cells from PBMCs. The CDR3 protein is CSARDRETQYF. DNA of the CDR3: TGCAGTGCTAGGGATAGGGAGACCCAGTACTTC.